This TCR beta chain was retrieved from a study of T cell responses to AZD1222 COVID-19 vaccine. Study summary: Some second doses came at about 4 weeks and others at about 12 weeks; these were pooled.

Only in-frame clones appear in the TCRdb table, and some are missing; sequencing was by immunoSEQ multiplex PCR. The sample consists of about 85,000 clones, 88% of them appearing once. The CDR3 covers 14 residues. Germline V CDR1 and CDR2: SQVTM, ANQGSEA. Trimming took 6 bases from V and 2 from J, leaving 14 bases between them. Specimen: peripheral blood, collected on day 0 of AZD1222 vaccination. This sequence joins TRBV29-1 and TRBJ1-3, with D possibly TRBD1 on 5 matching bases. The clonotype was recovered from an adult in good health. The CDR3 spells CSVAQGRAGNTIYF. The CDR3 DNA sequence: TGCAGCGTCGCTCAGGGCCGTGCTGGAAACACCATATATTTT.